Below, one TCR beta chain is given with its context. No antigen is known for it. Negative isolation was applied to CD8+ and CD4+ T cells, and FACS enrichment was applied to TEMRA cells. An input of about 0.5 to 1 ug of RNA was subjected to reverse transcription using random hexamers. MiXCR, applied by TCRdb to the immunoSEQ multiplex PCR reads, yields one record per CDR3 protein. This table has about 100,000 distinct CDR3 sequences, roughly 93% appearing once. The sample belongs to a study of CD8 T cells in Susac syndrome. Study-wide results and caveats: An acknowledgment was made by the study that its TCR sequencing and HLA analysis involved relatively few individuals.

Germline CDR1 and CDR2: PRHDT and FYEKMQ (reference sequence). J gave up 2 bases and V 3 bases, and 8 bases lay outside the gene matches. The CDR3 contains 18 residues. The TCR originated in a human donor in good health. Source material: CD8+ T cells from PBMCs. The chain combines TRBV13 with TRBJ2-2; 11 nucleotides agree with TRBD2. The DNA for the CDR3 is TGTGCCAGCAGCTTGTTTCCCGGGACTAGCGGTAACACCGGGGAGCTGTTTTTT. Protein product: CASSLFPGTSGNTGELFF.